Listed here is a single T cell receptor (beta chain). This clone appeared a single time. The antigen this receptor binds is unknown. Base qualities are not provided; no much larger clone lies one nucleotide away. Patients with autoimmune disease history or receiving systemic immunosuppression were excluded from the trial. Peripheral blood for TCR sequencing was collected from all dose cohorts at baseline, on cycle 4 day 1, and on cycle 7 day 1. Samples came from an open-label, multicenter, first-in-human phase I dose-escalation trial of ivuxolimab. Adults with locally advanced or metastatic melanoma, renal cell carcinoma, hepatocellular carcinoma or head and neck squamous cell carcinoma were enrolled in the trial. CD4+ and CD8+ T cells were sorted separately from peripheral blood before TCR sequencing. Genomic DNA was isolated from the sorted cells so that the TCRbeta CDR3 region could be sequenced. The immunoSEQ Assay was used to sequence the TCRbeta CDR3 regions. TCRdb holds this immuneACCESS table with in-frame rearrangements only. Some clones are missing; in checked studies, unresolved V genes explain under half, and the rest has no known cause. This sample has around 21,000 clones in its table, and about four fifths of those were observed once. 30% to 35% of the sample belongs to the ten largest clones.

This sample stems from a study of OX40 agonist ivuxolimab in advanced cancers. Background on the whole study: Ivuxolimab was a fully human IgG2 agonistic monoclonal antibody targeting the costimulatory receptor OX40 (CD134). Intravenous ivuxolimab was administered to patients every 2 weeks at six dose levels: 0.01, 0.1, 0.3, 1.5, 3 and 10 mg/kg. Of the roughly 50 dose-escalation patients, hepatocellular carcinoma was present in approximately 20, melanoma in some 15, renal cell carcinoma in 9 and head and neck cancer in 9. In the dose-escalation cohort, roughly 80% of patients were male, and the mean age was approximately 60 years, with a range of roughly 20 to 85. Prior anti-PD-1, anti-PD-L1 or anti-CTLA-4 therapy was permitted, and checkpoint inhibitors had been received by roughly 42% of dose-escalation patients. Partial responses occurred in three dose-escalation patients, of whom one had hepatocellular carcinoma and two had cutaneous melanoma. The point of sequencing TCRbeta in the periphery was to test whether ivuxolimab changed TCR sequence diversity and drove clonal T-cell expansion. The paper reports the monotherapy dose-escalation portion (N = 52 patients) of the phase I ivuxolimab trial.

The CDR3 numbers 14 residues from cysteine through phenylalanine. The entry retains the CDR3 DNA only, 42 bases that are in frame from base 1. CDR1 is given as SGHDT and CDR2 as YYEEEE, both from the germline V gene. The junction shows trimming of 2 bases on V and 5 bases on J, and the gene matches do not reach 4 bases of it. What the work shows at the level of the full study, not this receptor alone: Which antigens the clonally expanded peripheral T cells were specific for was not determined. At doses of 0.1 to 3.0 mg/kg, clonal expansion of both CD4+ and CD8+ T cells in blood was seen between baseline and week 6. In partial responders in the 0.1-3.0 mg/kg groups, normalized peripheral clonal expansion was found to be among the lowest, especially among CD8+ T cells. After ivuxolimab, more expanded clones were found on average in CD8+ T cells than in CD4+ T cells. Low levels of normalized T-cell clonal expansion were also seen in some nonresponding patients.

Sequenced material: CD4+ or CD8+ T cells sorted from blood, taken in a trial of the OX40 agonist ivuxolimab. This clonotype was obtained from an adult with an advanced solid tumor such as melanoma, head and neck, liver or kidney cancer. The rearranged segments are TRBV5-6 and TRBJ1-2, with 9 bases in between that match TRBD1. The DNA sequence is given as TGTGCCAGCAGCTTTAGGGACAGGGCTTATGGCTACACCTTC. It translates to CASSFRDRAYGYTF.